Each of the 6 T cell receptor beta chains below was sequenced from the same sample in a study of T cells after yellow fever vaccination. TCRdb used MiXCR to reprocess the 5' RACE reads, holding one entry per CDR3 protein. The sample includes over 65,000 distinct CDR3 sequences, 13% seen only once; the top ten take around 25%. The specimen was CD8+ T cells not binding an NS4B(214-222) dextramer, sorted from PBMCs, collected roughly 23 days after the first yellow fever vaccination. These receptors were obtained from a man aged 18 to 30 who received the YFV17D yellow fever vaccine.

This clonotype was found a few times. This CDR3 is CASSLRASGPGELFF. In nucleotides, the CDR3 is TGTGCCAGCAGTTTAAGGGCTAGCGGGCCCGGGGAGCTGTTTTTT. The chain combines TRBV12-3 or TRBV12-4 with TRBJ2-2; the match to TRBD2 covers 8 bases. This CDR3 has 15 amino acids. The V and J ends lost 2 bases and 6 bases, in that order; junction bases with no gene match: 5.

At least ten counts were recorded for this clonotype. The chain links TRBV15 to TRBJ1-5; D is undetermined. CDR1 LNHNV and CDR2 YYDKDF come from the germline V gene (reference sequence). The CDR3 sequence is 13 residues long. Trimming stripped 2 bases from V and 0 bases from J, with 2 bases between. CDR3 protein: CATSRYSNQPQHF. As DNA, the CDR3 is TGTGCCACCAGCAGATATAGCAATCAGCCCCAGCATTTT. The variable domain in full, with the rest retrieved from reference TRBV15 and TRBJ1-5, is DAMVIQNPRYQVTQFGKPVTLSCSQTLNHNVMYWYQQKSSQAPKLLFHYYDKDFNNEADTPDNFQSRRPNTSFCFLDIRSPGLGDTAMYLCATSRYSNQPQHFGDGTRLSIL.

This chain joins TRBV19 and TRBJ2-2, with D possibly TRBD1 on 5 matching bases. The CDR3 covers 14 residues. V shed 5 bases and J shed 1 base, with 8 bases lying between them. The germline CDR1 and CDR2 sequences are LNHDA and SQIVND (reference sequence). The CDR3 protein is CASSFGQNTGELFF. For the CDR3, the DNA is TGTGCCAGTAGTTTCGGACAGAACACCGGGGAGCTGTTTTTT.

CDR3 sequence: CASTRSGGAYNEQFF. In DNA, the CDR3 is TGTGCCAGCACCCGTTCGGGGGGGGCCTACAATGAGCAGTTCTTC. This chain uses TRBV12-3 or TRBV12-4 with TRBJ2-1; TRBD2 matches 8 bases. The CDR3 has 15 residues. The V and J ends lost 7 bases and 2 bases, in that order; junction bases with no gene match: 7.

This clonotype was observed many times. V usage is TRBV29-1 and J usage is TRBJ2-1; D remains unclear. Germline V gene lookup returns CDR1 SQVTM and CDR2 ANQGSEA. The CDR3 consists of 12 residues. V dropped 0 bases and J dropped 3 bases, with 3 bases sitting between them. The CDR3 nucleotides are TGCAGCGTTGAAGACAGCTACAATGAGCAGTTCTTC. Protein sequence: CSVEDSYNEQFF.

V and J are TRBV7-9 and TRBJ2-1, with TRBD1 identical over 9 bases. Germline CDR1 reads SEHNR; CDR2 reads FQNEAQ (reference sequence). After removal of 3 bases from V and 8 bases from J, the junction contained 14 bases not matched to a gene. The length of the CDR3 is 17 residues. The CDR3 nucleotides read TGTGCCAGCAGCTTGGGGATCGCCGGGACAGGGTACTATGAGCAGTTCTTC. This translates into CASSLGIAGTGYYEQFF.